The next 3 T cell receptor beta chains were all read from a single sample in a study of response to subunit inactivated influenza vaccine. TCRdb ran MiXCR on the RT-PCR reads and lists one entry per CDR3 protein. The top ten clones hold 26% of a sample with about 190,000 distinct CDR3 sequences, around an eighth of them seen once. Sample: CD8+ T cells sorted from PBMCs, taken less than 6 days after vaccination. These receptors were obtained from a man aged 45-65 years who received an inactivated influenza vaccine.

The chain links TRBV4-1 to TRBJ2-3; no definite D call. The CDR3 totals 13 residues. Trimming cost V 1 base and J 3 bases, with 5 bases left between them. Germline values: CDR1 MGHRA, CDR2 YSYEKL. The chain's CDR3 is CASSQVGTDTQYF. The CDR3 nucleotides are TGCGCCAGCAGCCAAGTGGGGACAGATACGCAGTATTTT.

The chain combines TRBV9 with TRBJ1-2; TRBD1 aligns across 9 bases. Germline V lookup: CDR1 SGDLS, CDR2 YYNGEE. This CDR3 spans 16 amino acids. The V segment lost 3 bases and the J segment 6 bases; nucleotides outside the gene matches: 12. Here the CDR3 DNA reads TGTGCCAGCAGCGGCCGGGACAGGGCCATAGGGGATGGCTACACCTTC. Protein: CASSGRDRAIGDGYTF.

V is TRBV7-6 and J is TRBJ2-3; TRBD2 matches 11 bases. CDR1 is SGHVS, CDR2 FNYEAQ, per germline. The CDR3 sequence is 17 residues long. V was pared by 2 bases and J by 4 bases, with 8 bases of the junction left unmatched. CDR3 bases: TGTGCCAGCAGCTTAATACTAGCGGGAGATAGCGCAGATACGCAGTATTTT. This encodes CASSLILAGDSADTQYF.